This T cell receptor (beta chain) emerged from a study of graft-versus-host responses after intestinal transplantation. Study background: Transplant recipients had multivisceral, liver-intestinal, or isolated intestinal grafts. Induction using anti-thymocyte globulin, followed by tacrolimus and steroids for approximately 3 years, was given to all recipients. Study results and limitations: Where graft-donor T cell macrochimerism was present, patients had high graft-versus-host to host-versus-graft clonal ratios in allografts. Researchers found GvH clones in recipient marrow, and some showed up first in ileum or blood.

This table comes from immunoSEQ multiplex PCR, and its TCRdb copy is limited to in-frame clones, with some not included. This table has approximately 63,000 clones, roughly 90% appearing once. Intraepithelial and lamina propria lymphocytes were released after the graft tissue was processed. Of note for this clone: Its antigen is undetermined.

The sequences come from ileum tissue, collected roughly 54 weeks after transplant. The sequence derives from a human patient who received an intestinal transplant, so some T cells may come from the graft donor.

The CDR3 spells CASSQEGQETQYF. The CDR3 DNA reads as TGTGCCAGCAGCCAAGAGGGGCAAGAGACCCAGTACTTC. The chain is built from TRBV4-2 and TRBJ2-5, with D uncertain. CDR1 is LGHNA and CDR2 is YNFKEQ in the germline V gene. The V end was cut by 0 bases, the J end by 2 bases, with 4 bases between. CDR3 size: 13 residues.